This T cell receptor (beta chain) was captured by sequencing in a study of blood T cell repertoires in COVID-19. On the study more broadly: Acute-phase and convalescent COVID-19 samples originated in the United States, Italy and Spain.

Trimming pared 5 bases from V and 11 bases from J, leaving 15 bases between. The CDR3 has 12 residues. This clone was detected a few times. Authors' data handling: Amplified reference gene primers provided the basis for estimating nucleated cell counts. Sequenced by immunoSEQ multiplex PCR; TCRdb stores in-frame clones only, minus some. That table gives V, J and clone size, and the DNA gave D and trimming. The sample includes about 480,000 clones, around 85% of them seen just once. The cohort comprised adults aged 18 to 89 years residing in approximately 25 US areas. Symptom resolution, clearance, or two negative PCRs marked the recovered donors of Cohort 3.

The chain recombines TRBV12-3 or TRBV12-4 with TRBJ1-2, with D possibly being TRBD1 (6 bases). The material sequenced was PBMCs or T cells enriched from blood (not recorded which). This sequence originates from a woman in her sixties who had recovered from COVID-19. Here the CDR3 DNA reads TGTGCCAGCAGTCCATTGGACAGTCCTTACACCTTC. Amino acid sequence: CASSPLDSPYTF.